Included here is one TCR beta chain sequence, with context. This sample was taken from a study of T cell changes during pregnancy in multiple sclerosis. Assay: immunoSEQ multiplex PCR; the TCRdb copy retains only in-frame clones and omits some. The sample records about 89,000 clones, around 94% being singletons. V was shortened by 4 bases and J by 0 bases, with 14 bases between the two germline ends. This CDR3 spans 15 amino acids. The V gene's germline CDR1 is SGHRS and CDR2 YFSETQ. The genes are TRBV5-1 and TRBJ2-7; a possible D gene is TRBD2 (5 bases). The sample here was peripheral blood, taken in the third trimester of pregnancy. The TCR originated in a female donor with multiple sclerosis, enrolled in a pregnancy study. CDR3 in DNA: TGCGCCAGCAGCCTCTGGACTGCGAGCTCCTACGAGCAGTACTTC. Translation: CASSLWTASSYEQYF. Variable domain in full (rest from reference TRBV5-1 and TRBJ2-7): KAGVTQTPRYLIKTRGQQVTLSCSPISGHRSVSWYQQTPGQGLQFLFEYFSETQRNKGNFPGRFSGRQFSNSRSEMNVSTLELGDSALYLCASSLWTASSYEQYFGPGTRLTVT.